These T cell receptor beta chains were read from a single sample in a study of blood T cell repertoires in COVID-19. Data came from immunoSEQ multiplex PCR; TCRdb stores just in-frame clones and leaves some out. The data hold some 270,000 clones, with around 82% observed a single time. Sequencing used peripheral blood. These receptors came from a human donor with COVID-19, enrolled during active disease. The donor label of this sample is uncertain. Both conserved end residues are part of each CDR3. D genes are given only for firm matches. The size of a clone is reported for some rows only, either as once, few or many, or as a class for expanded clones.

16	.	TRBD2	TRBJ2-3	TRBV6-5	TGTGCCAGCAGTTCCCAAAGCGGGAGTGGCACAGATACGCAGTATTTT	CASSSQSGSGTDTQYF
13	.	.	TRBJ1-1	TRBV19	TGTGCCAGTAGTATCGGGGTTAACACTGAAGCTTTCTTT	CASSIGVNTEAFF
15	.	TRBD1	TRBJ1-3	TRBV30	TGTGCCTGGAGTCCGGGACAGGGGGGCGGAAACACCATATATTTT	CAWSPGQGGGNTIYF
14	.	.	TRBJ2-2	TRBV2	TGTGCCAGCAGTGAAGGGCCGAACACCGGGGAGCTGTTTTTT	CASSEGPNTGELFF
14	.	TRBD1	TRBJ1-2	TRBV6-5	TGTGCCAGCAGAAGGGGACAGGAAGATGGCGGCTACACCTTC	CASRRGQEDGGYTF
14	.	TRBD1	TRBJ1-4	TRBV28	TGTGCCAGCGGGCGACAGGGTCTTGACGAAAAACTGTTTTTT	CASGRQGLDEKLFF
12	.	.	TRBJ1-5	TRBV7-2	TGTGCCAGCAGTACCCTAAATCAGCCCCAGCATTTT	CASSTLNQPQHF
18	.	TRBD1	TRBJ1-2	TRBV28	TGTGCCAGCAGTTTCGGTTATATGGGACAGGGCTCTAACTATGGCTACACCTTC	CASSFGYMGQGSNYGYTF
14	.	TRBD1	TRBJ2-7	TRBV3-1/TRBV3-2	TGTGCCAGCAGCCAAGAGGACAGGTTTTACGAGCAGTACTTC	CASSQEDRFYEQYF
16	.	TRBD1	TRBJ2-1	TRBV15	TGTGCCACCAGCAGAGATCGAGGGGGCTCATGGAATGAGCAGTTCTTC	CATSRDRGGSWNEQFF
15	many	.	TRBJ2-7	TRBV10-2	TGCGCCAGCAGTTCTGGACTATGGAGCTCCTACGAGCAGTACTTC	CASSSGLWSSYEQYF
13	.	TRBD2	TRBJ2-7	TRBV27	TGTGCCAGCAGGGGACTAGCTAATGTCGAGCAGTACTTC	CASRGLANVEQYF
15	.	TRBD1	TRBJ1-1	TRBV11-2	TGTGCCAGCAGCCCCCACGGGACAGTGAACACTGAAGCTTTCTTT	CASSPHGTVNTEAFF
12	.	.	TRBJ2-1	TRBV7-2	TGTGCCAGCAGCCTAGGGGGGCGTGAGCAGTTCTTC	CASSLGGREQFF
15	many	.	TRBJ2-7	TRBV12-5	TGTGCTAGTGGTTTGACCCGGTTGGGGCACGGCGAGCAGTACTTC	CASGLTRLGHGEQYF
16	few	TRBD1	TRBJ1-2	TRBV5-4	TGTGCCAGCAGCGAGCCGGGACAGGGAGTCGGGTATGGCTACACCTTC	CASSEPGQGVGYGYTF